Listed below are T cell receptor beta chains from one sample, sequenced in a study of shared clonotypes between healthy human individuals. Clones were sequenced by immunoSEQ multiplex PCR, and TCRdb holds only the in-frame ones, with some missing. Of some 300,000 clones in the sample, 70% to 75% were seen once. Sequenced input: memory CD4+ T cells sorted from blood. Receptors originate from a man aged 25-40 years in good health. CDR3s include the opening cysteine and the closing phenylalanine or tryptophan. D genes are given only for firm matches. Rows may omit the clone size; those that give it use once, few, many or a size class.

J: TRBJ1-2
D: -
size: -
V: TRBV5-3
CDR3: CARSCPGGDYGYTF
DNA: TGTGCCAGAAGCTGCCCGGGGGGAGACTATGGCTACACCTTC

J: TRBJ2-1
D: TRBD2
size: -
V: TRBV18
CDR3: CASSQLGQRTSGKNEQFF
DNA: TGTGCCAGCTCACAGCTGGGACAGCGGACTAGCGGTAAAAATGAGCAGTTCTTC

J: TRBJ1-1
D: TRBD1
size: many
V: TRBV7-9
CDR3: CASSLQGGTEAFF
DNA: TGTGCCAGCAGCTTACAGGGGGGTACTGAAGCTTTCTTT

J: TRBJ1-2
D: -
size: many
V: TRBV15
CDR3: CATSTRLGGQRGYTF
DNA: TGTGCCACCAGCACCCGTCTAGGGGGACAAAGGGGCTACACCTTC

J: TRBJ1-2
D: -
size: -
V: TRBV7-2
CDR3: CASSLFGEGQRGYTF
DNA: TGTGCCAGCAGCTTATTTGGGGAGGGCCAGCGTGGCTACACCTTC

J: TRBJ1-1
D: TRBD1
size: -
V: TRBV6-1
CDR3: CASSHELTGDTEAFF
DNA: TGTGCCAGCAGCCACGAGCTCACAGGGGACACTGAAGCTTTCTTT

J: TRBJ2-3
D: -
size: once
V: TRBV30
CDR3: CAWRESHPPDTQYF
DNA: TGTGCCTGGAGGGAAAGTCACCCGCCAGATACGCAGTATTTT

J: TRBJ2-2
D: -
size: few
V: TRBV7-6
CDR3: CASSSLAPNTGELFF
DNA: TGTGCCAGCAGCTCCCTAGCGCCGAACACCGGGGAGCTGTTTTTT

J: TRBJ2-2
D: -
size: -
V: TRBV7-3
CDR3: CASSLSPSFERSTNTGELFF
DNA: TGTGCCAGCAGCTTATCCCCCAGCTTTGAGCGGAGCACGAACACCGGGGAGCTGTTTTTT

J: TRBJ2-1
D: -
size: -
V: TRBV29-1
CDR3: CSVEGRGTYNEQFF
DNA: TGCAGCGTTGAGGGCAGGGGAACCTACAATGAGCAGTTCTTC

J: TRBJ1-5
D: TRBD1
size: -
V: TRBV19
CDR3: CASRGRQGVKQPQHF
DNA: TGTGCCAGTAGGGGAAGACAGGGGGTTAAACAGCCCCAGCATTTT

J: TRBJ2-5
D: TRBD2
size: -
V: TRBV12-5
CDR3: CASARTSPKETQYF
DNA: TGTGCTAGTGCCCGGACTAGCCCTAAGGAGACCCAGTACTTC

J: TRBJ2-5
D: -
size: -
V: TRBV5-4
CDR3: CASSTLGGGRTQYF
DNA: TGTGCCAGCAGCACATTGGGCGGAGGGAGGACCCAGTACTTC

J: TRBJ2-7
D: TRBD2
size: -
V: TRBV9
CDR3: CASSVAGGGYEQYF
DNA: TGTGCCAGCAGCGTAGCGGGAGGGGGCTACGAGCAGTACTTC